One sample yielded the 8 T cell receptor beta chains listed below, sequenced in a study of prognosis after radiotherapy for stage I lung cancer. CDR3 of TCR beta was amplified from genomic DNA via a two-round multiplex PCR. Gene-specific primers for each TRBV and TRBJ gene drove first-round PCR. TCRdb independently ran MiXCR on the multiplex PCR reads; one entry per CDR3 protein. Altogether 17,000 or so distinct CDR3 sequences are present, around 42% being singletons, with the ten largest covering under 40%. The material was PBMCs, obtained before or after stereotactic body radiation therapy (not recorded which). These receptors were obtained from a donor of 50 years or more with non-small cell lung cancer.

The V call is TRBV9, the J call TRBJ2-1, with D perhaps given as TRBD1 or TRBD2 (6 bases each). Trimming left V 3 bases short and J 9 bases short, with 13 bases between. Looked up from germline, CDR1 is SGDLS and CDR2 is YYNGEE. The CDR3 runs 13 residues. CDR3 in amino acids: CASSEGGYSEQFF. In nucleotides, the CDR3 is TGTGCCAGCAGCGAGGGGGGATACTCTGAGCAGTTCTTC.

Comments on this clonotype: This may arise from a read error, as a much more abundant clone is one base away. The V and J genes are TRBV18 and TRBJ2-5, with D maybe TRBD2 (6 bases). This CDR3 has 15 residues. Germline V gene sequence: CDR1 KGHSH, CDR2 LQKENI. DNA of the CDR3: TGTGCCAGCTCACCCCAGGGAGGCGGCCAAGAGACCCATTACTTC. This translates into CASSPQGGGQETHYF.

For the CDR3, the DNA is TGTGCCAGCAGTCTGAGGATTTTGAACACTGAAGCTTTCTTT. Amino acids: CASSLRILNTEAFF. The chain combines TRBV2 with TRBJ1-1; the D is unclear. This CDR3 spans 14 amino acids. Germline V lookup: CDR1 SNHLY, CDR2 FYNNEI. V shed 5 bases and J shed 0 bases, with 10 bases lying between them.

This clonotype occurred many times. V gene TRBV7-2 combines with J gene TRBJ2-5; 9 bases agree with TRBD2. J was trimmed by 1 base and V by 5 bases; bases with no gene match: 2. CDR1 is SGHTA, CDR2 FQGNSA, per germline. The CDR3 consists of 14 residues. The CDR3 nucleotides are TGTGCCAGCAGCCCTAGCGGGATCCAAGAGACCCAGTACTTC. Amino acid sequence: CASSPSGIQETQYF.

This clonotype showed up just a few times. A far more abundant clone sits one base away, making this likely a read error. The chain recombines TRBV6-2 or TRBV6-3 with TRBJ1-6; D not resolved. The CDR3 loop spans 14 amino acids. CDR1 is MNHEY and CDR2 is SVGEGT in the germline V gene. The CDR3 loop reads CASSDSIRGSPLHF. CDR3 in DNA: TGTGCCAGCAGTGACTCCATCCGCGGATCACCCCTCCACTTT.

This clonotype has at least ten counts. This chain joins TRBV19 and TRBJ2-4; D unresolved. The V end lost 4 bases, the J end lost 1 base, and 5 bases lay between the germline ends. The V gene's germline CDR1 is LNHDA and CDR2 SQIVND (reference sequence). The CDR3 loop spans 13 amino acids. This CDR3 reads CASSTAAKNIQYF. The CDR3 DNA reads TGTGCCAGTAGTACAGCCGCCAAAAACATTCAGTACTTC. Variable domain in full (rest from reference TRBV19 and TRBJ2-4): DGGITQSPKYLFRKEGQNVTLSCEQNLNHDAMYWYRQDPGQGLRLIYYSQIVNDFQKGDIAEGYSVSREKKESFPLTVTSAQKNPTAFYLCASSTAAKNIQYFGAGTRLSVL.

For this clonotype: This could be a read error, since a much larger clone is one nucleotide away. This chain links TRBV5-6 with TRBJ1-2; the match to TRBD1 covers 8 bases. Unmatched junction bases numbered 6, after V lost 6 bases and J lost 8 bases. Germline lookup yields CDR1 SGHDT and CDR2 YYEEEE. This CDR3 comprises 12 residues. DNA for the CDR3: TGTGCCAGCATCTTCCGACAGGGGGGCTACACCTTC. It specifies CASIFRQGGYTF.

As regards this clonotype: A far larger clone is only one base removed, so a read error is likely. The rearrangement links TRBV5-1 to TRBJ2-7; 7 bases are a match to TRBD2. V lost 3 bases to trimming and J lost 7 bases; unmatched junction nucleotides: 16. Germline values: CDR1 SGHRS, CDR2 YFSETQ. CDR3 length: 16 residues. CDR3 sequence (DNA): TGCGCCAGCAGCTCGGCCAGGGCTAGCGGCTACAATGAGCAGTACTTC. Translation: CASSSARASGYNEQYF.